The 10 T cell receptor beta chains below all came from one sample that was sequenced in a study of cytomegalovirus exposure and HLA in healthy donors. A multiplex PCR was run with 60 Vbeta primers and 13 Jbeta primers. Some clones are missing from TCRdb's copy, which holds only in-frame ones; the method was immunoSEQ multiplex PCR. The sample holds some 20,000 clones, about 70% seen once. Sequenced input: PBMCs. All receptors come from a young man in good health and CMV-seronegative.

V and J are TRBV30 and TRBJ1-1, with a weak D call TRBD1 (6 bases). Germline V gene lookup returns CDR1 GTSNPN and CDR2 SVGIG (reference sequence). The CDR3 sequence is 13 residues long. V lost 3 bases, J lost 3 bases, and 11 bases lay in between. CDR3: CAWSRGGDTEAFF. CDR3 DNA: TGTGCCTGGAGCAGGGGAGGGGACACTGAAGCTTTCTTT.

This clone has a handful of counts. This chain links TRBV6-5 with TRBJ1-4; D not resolved. This CDR3 has 13 amino acids. CDR1 is MNHEY and CDR2 is SVGAGI in the germline V gene. Deletions cut 9 bases from V and 7 bases from J, with 15 bases between. The DNA for the CDR3 is TGTGCCAGTCACGGGGTGCACAGTGAAAAACTGTTTTTT. As protein: CASHGVHSEKLFF.

The chain employs TRBV7-6 and TRBJ2-7; D ambiguous. V was cut by 4 bases and J by 3 bases, with 10 bases left in between. The CDR3 sequence is 13 residues long. Germline V gene sequence: CDR1 SGHVS, CDR2 FNYEAQ. The chain's CDR3 is CASSSHLGYEQYF. The CDR3 DNA sequence: TGTGCCAGCAGCTCTCACCTCGGCTACGAGCAGTACTTC.

The chain is built from TRBV5-1 and TRBJ2-7; 7 nucleotides match TRBD2. The CDR3 loop spans 15 amino acids. Germline CDR1 SGHRS, CDR2 YFSETQ. V gave up 0 bases and J gave up 2 bases; unmatched junction bases: 5. Here the CDR3 DNA reads TGCGCCAGCAGCTTGGTAGCTAGCGGAACCTACGAGCAGTACTTC. Protein product: CASSLVASGTYEQYF.

The chain combines TRBV5-4 with TRBJ2-5, with a tentative D call TRBD1 (6 bases). The V gene's germline CDR1 is SGHNT and CDR2 YYREEE (reference sequence). V shed 4 bases and J shed 0 bases, with 13 bases lying between them. The CDR3 runs to 15 residues. The CDR3, as DNA: TGTGCCAGCAGCGTACGGGACACGTACCAAGAGACCCAGTACTTC. Translating it yields CASSVRDTYQETQYF.

V and J are TRBV2 and TRBJ1-1, with D unresolved. The CDR3 totals 13 residues. The germline V gene encodes CDR1 SNHLY and CDR2 FYNNEI. The germline V and J ends were trimmed by 2 bases and 5 bases, with 9 bases remaining between them. The CDR3 DNA reads as TGTGCCAGCAGTGAAAGAGGCTGGACTGAAGCTTTCTTT. Its translation is CASSERGWTEAFF.

V gene TRBV6-5 combines with J gene TRBJ1-2; TRBD1 aligns across 8 bases. The V gene's germline CDR1 is MNHEY and CDR2 SVGAGI. V was clipped by 6 bases and J by 8 bases; unmatched bases: 11. This CDR3 is 14 amino acids long. CDR3 protein: CASRKDRAAYGYTF. Written as DNA, the CDR3 is TGTGCCAGCAGGAAGGACAGGGCAGCTTACGGCTACACCTTC.

This rearrangement joins TRBV29-1 to TRBJ1-2; D is ambiguous. V dropped 3 bases and J dropped 2 bases, with 16 bases sitting between them. The CDR3 extends over 15 amino acids. The germline gives CDR1 SQVTM, CDR2 ANQGSEA. The CDR3 loop reads CSVDSSYGRNYGYTF. DNA of the CDR3: TGCAGCGTTGACTCTTCTTACGGCAGGAACTATGGCTACACCTTC. Combining the CDR3 with reference TRBV29-1 and TRBJ1-2 gives the whole variable domain SAVISQKPSRDICQRGTSLTIQCQVDSQVTMMFWYRQQPGQSLTLIATANQGSEATYESGFVIDKFPISRPNLTFSTLTVSNMSPEDSSIYLCSVDSSYGRNYGYTFGSGTRLTVV.

The chain carries TRBV10-3 and TRBJ2-5, with TRBD1 matching over 7 bases. Germline trimming cut 4 bases from V and 2 bases from J; bases unmatched to any gene: 4. CDR1 and CDR2 (germline): ENHRY, SYGVKD. The CDR3 covers 14 residues. CDR3: CAISGTGPQETQYF. The CDR3 coding sequence is TGTGCCATCAGTGGGACAGGCCCGCAAGAGACCCAGTACTTC.

This clone was seen only once. V and J are TRBV30 and TRBJ1-1; 9 bases match TRBD1. CDR3 length equals 13 residues. The germline CDR1 and CDR2 sequences are GTSNPN and SVGIG (reference sequence). V trimming: 3 bases; J trimming: 6 bases; junction bases outside the gene matches: 5. In DNA form, the CDR3 reads TGTGCCTGGAGGGGACAGGGTGACCCTGAAGCTTTCTTT. It translates to CAWRGQGDPEAFF.